One and the same sample provided the 27 T cell receptor beta chains below, sequenced in a study of early T cells in non-severe SARS-CoV-2 infection (TCRdb year 2021). Preparation of the library involved 5' RACE. Sequencing was carried out with a NextSeq 500. The public reads were quality trimmed at Q25 with fastp and then assembled into clones with MiXCR by TCRdb, keeping productive beta chains. Every distinct CDR3 protein forms one entry, paired with its most common genes and DNA. This sample lists 40,000 to 55,000 distinct CDR3 sequences; approximately 7.6% were detected once. The ten largest clones represent 5.8% of the sample. Sequencing input: whole blood. The source is an adult who was a healthcare worker with PCR-confirmed SARS-CoV-2 infection or an uninfected control (not recorded which).

This clonotype was found a few times. The chain couples TRBV20-1 to TRBJ2-1; the match to TRBD2 covers 9 bases. The germline V gene encodes CDR1 DFQATT and CDR2 SNEGSKA (reference sequence). V gave up 3 bases and J gave up 7 bases; unmatched junction bases: 10. This CDR3 is built from 15 residues. CDR3 nucleotide sequence: TGCAGTGCTAGTCGCAGTCTAGCGGGAATGAATGAGCAGTTCTTC. Translating gives CSASRSLAGMNEQFF.

This clonotype showed up many times. The genes are TRBV28 and TRBJ1-1; 7 positions match TRBD1. The length of the CDR3 is 15 residues. Per the germline V gene, CDR1 is MDHEN and CDR2 is SYDVKM. With 3 bases clipped from V and 1 base from J, the junction kept 5 bases outside the gene matches. CDR3 residues: CASSFARTGNTEAFF. DNA of the CDR3: TGTGCCAGCAGTTTTGCAAGGACAGGGAACACTGAAGCTTTCTTT.

This clonotype came up many times. The DNA is left out, because the CDR3 cannot be placed on it with certainty; the CDR3 is given as TCRdb lists it. CDR3 sequence: CISVSEAKRDREATGELFF. The J gene is TRBJ2-2, the V gene TRBV7-5; the table calls TRBD1, which could not be checked here. TRBV7-5 constitutes a pseudogene. The CDR3 is 19 amino acids long, termini counted.

This clonotype was detected many times. This chain links TRBV5-1 with TRBJ1-4, with 7 bases that match TRBD1. With 3 bases clipped from V and 2 bases from J, the junction kept 1 base outside the gene matches. CDR1 is SGHRS, CDR2 YFSETQ, per germline. CDR3 size: 14 residues. CDR3 DNA sequence: TGCGCCAGCAGCTCGGGACAGACTAATGAAAAACTGTTTTTT. Protein sequence: CASSSGQTNEKLFF. The complete variable domain, with remaining parts taken from reference TRBV5-1 and TRBJ1-4, reads KAGVTQTPRYLIKTRGQQVTLSCSPISGHRSVSWYQQTPGQGLQFLFEYFSETQRNKGNFPGRFSGRQFSNSRSEMNVSTLELGDSALYLCASSSGQTNEKLFFGSGTQLSVL.

There are many counts of this clonotype. The CDR3 nucleotides read TGCAGTGCTCACCGGAGAACTATCACAGATACGCAGTATTTT. Its protein product is CSAHRRTITDTQYF. The rearrangement joins TRBV20-1 to TRBJ2-3; D is unclear. The germline CDR1 and CDR2 sequences are DFQATT and SNEGSKA (reference sequence). The CDR3 is 14 amino acids. V shed 5 bases and J shed 2 bases, with 14 bases lying between them.

Many counts were recorded for this clonotype. This sequence joins TRBV20-1 and TRBJ2-5; D is perhaps TRBD2 (5 bases). CDR1 DFQATT and CDR2 SNEGSKA come from the germline V gene (reference sequence). The CDR3 is 14 residues long. Trimming shortened V by 3 bases and J by 5 bases, and 16 bases separated the two germline ends. The CDR3 region is CSASFLAGMETQYF. In nucleotides, the CDR3 is TGCAGTGCTAGCTTCCTCGCGGGCATGGAGACCCAGTACTTC.

This clonotype has a count of ten or more. The chain is built from TRBV9 and TRBJ2-2; D gene unclear. CDR3 length: 16 residues. Trimming pared 4 bases from V and 1 base from J, leaving 14 bases between. Germline assignment: CDR1 SGDLS and CDR2 YYNGEE. CDR3 sequence (DNA): TGTGCCAGCAGCCCACGGGCCTCTCTGAACACCGGGGAGCTGTTTTTT. This codes for CASSPRASLNTGELFF.

This clonotype was seen at least ten times. The chain links TRBV19 to TRBJ1-1; D is unclear. CDR1 is LNHDA, CDR2 SQIVND, per germline (reference sequence). The CDR3 sequence is 12 residues long. Deletions cut 4 bases from V and 4 bases from J, with 7 bases between. The DNA of the CDR3 is TGTGCCAGTAGTAGGGGTGGCACTGAAGCTTTCTTT. Translated, it gives CASSRGGTEAFF.

In its sample, this clonotype ranks as medium-sized (0.01 to 0.1%). V gene TRBV7-9 combines with J gene TRBJ1-2, with D uncertain. The ends were cut back, 3 bases at V and 8 bases at J, with 10 bases in the middle. Germline V gives CDR1 SEHNR, CDR2 FQNEAQ (reference sequence). CDR3 length: 12 residues. CDR3 in DNA: TGTGCCAGCAGCTTGTTCGAACAGGGCTACACCTTC. It yields the protein CASSLFEQGYTF.

This clonotype was detected ten times or more. This chain links TRBV19 with TRBJ2-1, with a possible D match to TRBD2 (5 bases). The CDR3 sequence is 15 residues long. V lost 7 bases to trimming and J lost 0 bases, with 13 bases between them. Germline assignment: CDR1 LNHDA and CDR2 SQIVND (reference sequence). CDR3 DNA sequence: TGTGCCAGTAACCAGCGGAGCACCTCCTACAATGAGCAGTTCTTC. Translating it yields CASNQRSTSYNEQFF. Supplemented by reference TRBV19 and TRBJ2-1, the full variable domain reads DGGITQSPKYLFRKEGQNVTLSCEQNLNHDAMYWYRQDPGQGLRLIYYSQIVNDFQKGDIAEGYSVSREKKESFPLTVTSAQKNPTAFYLCASNQRSTSYNEQFFGPGTRLTVL.

This clonotype was recorded a few times. V and J are TRBV12-3 or TRBV12-4 and TRBJ1-1; TRBD1 aligns across 7 bases. With V trimmed by 4 bases and J by 3 bases, 11 bases remained unmatched. This CDR3 is built from 16 residues. CDR3 DNA sequence: TGTGCCAGCAGTTCCGCCCGGAGGGGGCGTCACACTGAAGCTTTCTTT. It is translated as CASSSARRGRHTEAFF.

This clonotype was counted only a few times. The chain has TRBV12-3 or TRBV12-4 and TRBJ2-2, with 10 nucleotides matching TRBD1. The CDR3 is 16 amino acids. V was pared by 8 bases and J by 6 bases, with 12 bases of the junction left unmatched. CDR3 sequence: CASLGAGTGEAGELFF. The CDR3 DNA follows: TGTGCCAGCTTAGGGGCCGGGACAGGGGAGGCCGGGGAGCTGTTTTTT.

J is TRBJ2-1 and V is TRBV11-2; 10 bases are shared with TRBD2. V trimming: 5 bases; J trimming: 8 bases; junction bases outside the gene matches: 12. CDR1 and CDR2 (germline): SGHAT, FQNNGV. The CDR3 extends over 16 amino acids. CDR3 bases: TGTGCCAGCAGCCCCCAACTAGCGGGGCGAAGCGATGAGCAGTTCTTC. It translates to CASSPQLAGRSDEQFF.

The chain has TRBV4-2 and TRBJ1-1; 11 bases agree with TRBD1. Germline CDR1 reads LGHNA; CDR2 reads YNFKEQ. The CDR3 sequence is 13 residues long. Trimming removed 6 bases from V and 5 bases from J; junction bases left unmatched: 2. CDR3: CASRGQGATEAFF. The CDR3 coding sequence is TGTGCCAGCAGAGGACAGGGGGCGACTGAAGCTTTCTTT.

The V call is TRBV7-2, the J call TRBJ2-1, with 11 bases lining up with TRBD2. Germline CDR1 and CDR2: SGHTA and FQGNSA. The junction had 9 bases not matched to a gene; V was cut back by 2 bases and J by 6 bases. This CDR3 has 17 amino acids. The CDR3, as DNA: TGTGCCAGCAGCTTAAAGCGGTTAGCGGGGGGGCTCAATGAGCAGTTCTTC. Translation: CASSLKRLAGGLNEQFF. The entire variable domain, with the rest obtained from reference TRBV7-2 and TRBJ2-1, is as follows: GAGVSQSPSNKVTEKGKDVELRCDPISGHTALYWYRQSLGQGLEFLIYFQGNSAPDKSGLPSDRFSAERTGGSVSTLTIQRTQQEDSAVYLCASSLKRLAGGLNEQFFGPGTRLTVL.

The chain links TRBV12-3 or TRBV12-4 to TRBJ2-2; D is unclear. V was clipped by 6 bases and J by 2 bases, with 4 bases between them. The CDR3 sequence is 12 residues long. CDR3 in DNA: TGTGCCAGCAGAACAAACACCGGGGAGCTGTTTTTT. Translating gives CASRTNTGELFF.

This clonotype was seen a few times. This chain connects TRBV12-3 or TRBV12-4 to TRBJ1-5; D not resolved. Trimming took 2 bases from V and 15 from J, leaving 14 bases between them. The CDR3 runs 12 residues. CDR3 protein: CASSLLIGEMHF. In DNA form, the CDR3 reads TGTGCCAGCAGTTTACTAATTGGGGAGATGCATTTT.

This clonotype was seen more than once but under ten times. This chain uses TRBV12-3 or TRBV12-4 with TRBJ1-4; no reliable D call. The CDR3 totals 17 residues. V was clipped by 2 bases and J by 5 bases, with 18 bases between them. CDR3 sequence: CASSLTLGKSPNEKLFF. DNA of the CDR3: TGTGCCAGCAGTTTAACCCTCGGGAAGTCCCCGAATGAAAAACTGTTTTTT.

This clonotype appeared many times. The CDR3 DNA follows: TGTGCCAGCAGCTTTTCCGGCAGGCGCTATAATTCACCCCTCCACTTT. Translating gives CASSFSGRRYNSPLHF. The V call is TRBV5-7, the J call TRBJ1-6, with unresolved D. TRBV5-7 qualifies as an ORF whose function is uncertain. This CDR3 is 16 amino acids long. Trimming shortened V by 2 bases and J by 3 bases, and 12 bases separated the two germline ends.

The sample holds many counts of this clonotype. The chain links TRBV5-5 to TRBJ1-5; no firm D call. Germline lookup yields CDR1 SGHKS and CDR2 YYEKEE (reference sequence). CDR3 size: 15 residues. The ends were cut back, 5 bases at V and 0 bases at J, with 12 bases in the middle. The CDR3 nucleotides are TGTGCCAGCAGTGACGGAACATATAGCAATCAGCCCCAGCATTTT. Translation gives CASSDGTYSNQPQHF.

This clonotype turned up a few times. The J gene is TRBJ1-2, the V gene TRBV28, with D possibly matching TRBD1 (5 bases). The CDR3 has 14 residues. Germline V gene data show CDR1 as MDHEN and CDR2 as SYDVKM. Trimming took off 5 bases at V and 4 bases at J, with 14 bases between the two ends. The CDR3 region has the DNA TGTGCCAGCAGTGATCCCGGGGACCCCTATGGCTACACCTTC. Translated: CASSDPGDPYGYTF.

The chain employs TRBV29-1 and TRBJ1-2; D is perhaps TRBD1 (5 bases). In germline, CDR1 is SQVTM, CDR2 ANQGSEA. This CDR3 has 12 residues. With 0 bases removed from V and 4 bases from J, the gap between germline ends came to 6 bases. The CDR3 spells CSVEDQGYGYTF. The CDR3 coding sequence is TGCAGCGTTGAAGACCAGGGCTATGGCTACACCTTC.

This clonotype has ten or more counts. V gene TRBV29-1 combines with J gene TRBJ1-2, with no clear D. There are 12 residues in the CDR3. CDR1 is SQVTM, CDR2 ANQGSEA, per germline. V lost 8 bases and J 3 bases, leaving 13 bases between the germline ends. The CDR3 coding sequence is TGCAGCTCCAAGGACGCCTACTATGGCTACACCTTC. As protein: CSSKDAYYGYTF.

There are many counts of this clonotype. The chain joins TRBV20-1 to TRBJ1-4; possible D gene TRBD1, 5 bases. Trimming cost V 5 bases and J 4 bases, with 20 bases left between them. The CDR3 covers 16 residues. The germline CDR1 and CDR2 sequences are DFQATT and SNEGSKA (reference sequence). CDR3 loop: CSAARTPGTINEKLFF. CDR3 DNA sequence: TGCAGTGCTGCACGAACCCCCGGGACGATTAATGAAAAACTGTTTTTT.

V usage is TRBV20-1 and J usage is TRBJ2-2, with D possibly being TRBD1 or TRBD2 (5 bases each). With 0 bases removed from V and 4 bases from J, the gap between germline ends came to 12 bases. The CDR3 runs 15 residues. Germline assignment: CDR1 DFQATT and CDR2 SNEGSKA (reference sequence). In DNA, the CDR3 is TGCAGTGCTAGAGATACCCGGGACCTCACCGGGGAGCTGTTTTTT. Protein product: CSARDTRDLTGELFF.

This chain links TRBV9 with TRBJ2-4, with 9 bases fitting TRBD1. This CDR3 is built from 16 residues. V trimming: 3 bases; J trimming: 4 bases; junction bases outside the gene matches: 8. CDR1 SGDLS and CDR2 YYNGEE come from the germline V gene. CDR3 sequence reads: CASSGVKQGAKNIQYF. CDR3 nucleotide sequence: TGTGCCAGCAGCGGGGTAAAACAGGGGGCTAAAAACATTCAGTACTTC.

This clonotype was picked up a small number of times. The genes are TRBV4-3 and TRBJ2-2; D possibly corresponds to TRBD2 (7 bases). The CDR3 sequence is 17 residues long. Trimming removed 4 bases at V and 0 bases at J, with 15 bases between. The germline V gene encodes CDR1 LGHNA and CDR2 YSLEER. The CDR3 spells CASSPYPGGPNTGELFF. The CDR3 DNA sequence: TGCGCCAGCAGCCCTTATCCGGGGGGCCCGAACACCGGGGAGCTGTTTTTT.